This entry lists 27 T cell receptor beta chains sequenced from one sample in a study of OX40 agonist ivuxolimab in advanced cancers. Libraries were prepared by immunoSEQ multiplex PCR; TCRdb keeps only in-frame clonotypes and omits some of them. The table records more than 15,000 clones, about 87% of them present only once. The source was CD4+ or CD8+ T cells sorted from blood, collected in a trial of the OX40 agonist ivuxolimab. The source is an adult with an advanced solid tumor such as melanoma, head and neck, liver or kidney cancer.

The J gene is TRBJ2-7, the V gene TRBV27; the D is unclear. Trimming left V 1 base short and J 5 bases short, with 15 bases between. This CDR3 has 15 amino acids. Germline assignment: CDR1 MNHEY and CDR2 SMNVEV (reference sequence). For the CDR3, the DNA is TGTGCCAGCAGTTTATTTGTCCACGGAATGGACGAGCAGTACTTC. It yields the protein CASSLFVHGMDEQYF.

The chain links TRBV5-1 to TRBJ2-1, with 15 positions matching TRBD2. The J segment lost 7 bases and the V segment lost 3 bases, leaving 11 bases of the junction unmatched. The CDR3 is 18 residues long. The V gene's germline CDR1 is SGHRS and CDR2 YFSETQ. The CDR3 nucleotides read TGCGCCAGCAGCTCCGGACTAGCGGGAGGGCCTTTATCTAATGAGCAGTTCTTC. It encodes CASSSGLAGGPLSNEQFF. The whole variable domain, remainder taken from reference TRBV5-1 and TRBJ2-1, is KAGVTQTPRYLIKTRGQQVTLSCSPISGHRSVSWYQQTPGQGLQFLFEYFSETQRNKGNFPGRFSGRQFSNSRSEMNVSTLELGDSALYLCASSSGLAGGPLSNEQFFGPGTRLTVL.

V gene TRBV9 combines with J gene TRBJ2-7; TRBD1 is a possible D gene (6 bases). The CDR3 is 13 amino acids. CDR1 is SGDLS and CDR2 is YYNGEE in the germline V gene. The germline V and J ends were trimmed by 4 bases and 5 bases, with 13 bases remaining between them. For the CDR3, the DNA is TGTGCCAGCAGCCTGGACAGTCCCGACGAGCAGTACTTC. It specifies CASSLDSPDEQYF.

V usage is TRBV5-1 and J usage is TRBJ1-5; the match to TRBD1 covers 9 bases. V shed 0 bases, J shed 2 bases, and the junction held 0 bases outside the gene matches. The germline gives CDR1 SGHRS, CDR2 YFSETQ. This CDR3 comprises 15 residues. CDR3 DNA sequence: TGCGCCAGCAGCTTGGGGACAGGGGGCAATCAGCCCCAGCATTTT. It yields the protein CASSLGTGGNQPQHF.

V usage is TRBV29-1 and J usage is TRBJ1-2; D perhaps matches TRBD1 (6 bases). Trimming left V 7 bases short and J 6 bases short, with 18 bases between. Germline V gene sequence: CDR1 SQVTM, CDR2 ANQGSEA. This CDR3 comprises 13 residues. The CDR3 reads CSALSGSGDGYTF. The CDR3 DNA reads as TGCAGCGCCCTTTCGGGGTCAGGGGATGGCTACACCTTC.

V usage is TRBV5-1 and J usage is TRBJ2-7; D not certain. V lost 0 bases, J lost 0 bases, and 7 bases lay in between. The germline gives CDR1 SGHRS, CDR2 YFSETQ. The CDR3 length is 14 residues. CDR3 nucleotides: TGCGCCAGCAGCTTGGGGAAAATCTCCTACGAGCAGTACTTC. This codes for CASSLGKISYEQYF.

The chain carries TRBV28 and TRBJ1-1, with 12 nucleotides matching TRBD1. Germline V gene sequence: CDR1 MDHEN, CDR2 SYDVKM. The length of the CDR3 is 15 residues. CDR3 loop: CATTGTGGPWTEAFF. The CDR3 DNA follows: TGTGCTACAACCGGGACAGGGGGCCCCTGGACTGAAGCTTTCTTT.

CDR3 region: CASEQGALNTEAFF. The DNA for the CDR3 is TGTGCCAGCGAACAGGGGGCACTTAACACTGAAGCTTTCTTT. The gene calls are TRBV28 and TRBJ1-1, with TRBD1 matching over 9 bases. The V and J ends lost 8 bases and 2 bases, in that order; junction bases with no gene match: 6. The V gene's germline CDR1 is MDHEN and CDR2 SYDVKM. CDR3 size: 14 residues.

The CDR3 nucleotides read TGTGCCAGCAGCGTAGACAGGGGGCAGGGTGAAAAACTGTTTTTT. This codes for CASSVDRGQGEKLFF. J is TRBJ1-4 and V is TRBV9; TRBD1 agrees at 9 bases. The CDR3 covers 15 residues. From germline, CDR1 is SGDLS and CDR2 YYNGEE. The junction had 4 bases not matched to a gene; V was cut back by 0 bases and J by 7 bases.

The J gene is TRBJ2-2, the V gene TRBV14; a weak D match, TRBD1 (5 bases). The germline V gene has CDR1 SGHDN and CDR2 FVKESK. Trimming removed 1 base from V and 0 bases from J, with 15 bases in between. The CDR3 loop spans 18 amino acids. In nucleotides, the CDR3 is TGTGCCAGCAGCCAAGCTTGGGGCCGGACCTCGAACACCGGGGAGCTGTTTTTT. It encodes CASSQAWGRTSNTGELFF.

The CDR3 sequence is CASSLWTENTEAFF. As DNA, the CDR3 is TGTGCCAGCAGTTTATGGACAGAGAACACTGAAGCTTTCTTT. V is TRBV28 and J is TRBJ1-1, with D possibly TRBD1 on 5 matching bases. CDR1 is MDHEN, CDR2 SYDVKM, per germline. Trimming pared 0 bases from V and 1 base from J, leaving 6 bases between. The CDR3 contains 14 residues.

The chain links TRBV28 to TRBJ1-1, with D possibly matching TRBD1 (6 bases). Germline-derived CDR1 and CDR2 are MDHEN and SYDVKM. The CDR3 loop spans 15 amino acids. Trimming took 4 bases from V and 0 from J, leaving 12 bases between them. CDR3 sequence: CASSYGGPMNTEAFF. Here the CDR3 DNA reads TGTGCCAGCAGTTATGGGGGGCCAATGAACACTGAAGCTTTCTTT.

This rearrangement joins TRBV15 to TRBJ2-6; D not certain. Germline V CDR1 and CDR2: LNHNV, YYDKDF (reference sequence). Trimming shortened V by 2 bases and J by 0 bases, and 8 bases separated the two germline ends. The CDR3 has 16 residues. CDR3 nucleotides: TGTGCCACCAGCAGACATCAGAGCTCTGGGGCCAACGTCCTGACTTTC. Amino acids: CATSRHQSSGANVLTF. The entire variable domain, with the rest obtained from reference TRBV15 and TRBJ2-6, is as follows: DAMVIQNPRYQVTQFGKPVTLSCSQTLNHNVMYWYQQKSSQAPKLLFHYYDKDFNNEADTPDNFQSRRPNTSFCFLDIRSPGLGDTAMYLCATSRHQSSGANVLTFGAGSRLTVL.

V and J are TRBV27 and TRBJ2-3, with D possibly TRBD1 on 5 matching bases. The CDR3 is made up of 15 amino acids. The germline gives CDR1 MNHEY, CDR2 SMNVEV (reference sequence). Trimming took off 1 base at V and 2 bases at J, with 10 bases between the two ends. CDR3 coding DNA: TGTGCCAGCAGTTTATACCCGGACAACACAGATACGCAGTATTTT. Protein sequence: CASSLYPDNTDTQYF.

The chain's CDR3 is CASSLRTGVGADTQYF. In nucleotides, the CDR3 is TGTGCCAGTAGTCTCCGGACCGGCGTGGGAGCAGATACGCAGTATTTT. The rearrangement links TRBV19 to TRBJ2-3, with D tentatively TRBD2 (5 bases). This CDR3 region has 16 residues. The germline V gene has CDR1 LNHDA and CDR2 SQIVND (reference sequence). V was trimmed by 5 bases and J by 4 bases, leaving 19 bases between them.

The CDR3 DNA sequence: TGCGCCAGCAGCCTGGGGGCGGCAACTAATGAAAAACTGTTTTTT. This gives the protein CASSLGAATNEKLFF. This chain joins TRBV4-1 and TRBJ1-4, with a weak D call TRBD1 (6 bases). From germline, CDR1 is MGHRA and CDR2 YSYEKL. The CDR3 runs 15 residues. Trimming removed 4 bases at V and 0 bases at J, with 9 bases between.

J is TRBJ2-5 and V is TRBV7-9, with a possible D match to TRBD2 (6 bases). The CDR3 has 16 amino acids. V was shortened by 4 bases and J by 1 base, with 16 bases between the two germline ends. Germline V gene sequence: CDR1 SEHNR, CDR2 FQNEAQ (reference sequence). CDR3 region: CASSSLAGPSQETQYF. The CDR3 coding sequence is TGTGCCAGCAGCTCCCTGGCGGGGCCTTCCCAAGAGACCCAGTACTTC. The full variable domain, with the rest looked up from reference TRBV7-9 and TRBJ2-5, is DTGVSQNPRHKITKRGQNVTFRCDPISEHNRLYWYRQTLGQGPEFLTYFQNEAQLEKSRLLSDRFSAERPKGSFSTLEIQRTEQGDSAMYLCASSSLAGPSQETQYFGPGTRLLVL.

The CDR3 protein is CAIGTPSYEQYF. CDR3 bases: TGTGCCATCGGGACACCTTCCTACGAGCAGTACTTC. The V gene is TRBV10-3, the J gene TRBJ2-7; TRBD1 might be the D (6 bases). Germline assignment: CDR1 ENHRY and CDR2 SYGVKD. The CDR3 has 12 residues. V was cut by 8 bases and J by 1 base, with 9 bases left in between.

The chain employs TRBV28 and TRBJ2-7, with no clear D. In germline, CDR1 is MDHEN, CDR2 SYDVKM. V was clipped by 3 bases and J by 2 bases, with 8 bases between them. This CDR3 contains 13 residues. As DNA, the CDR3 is TGTGCCAGCAGTTTGGTGGTTCCCTACGAGCAGTACTTC. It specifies CASSLVVPYEQYF.

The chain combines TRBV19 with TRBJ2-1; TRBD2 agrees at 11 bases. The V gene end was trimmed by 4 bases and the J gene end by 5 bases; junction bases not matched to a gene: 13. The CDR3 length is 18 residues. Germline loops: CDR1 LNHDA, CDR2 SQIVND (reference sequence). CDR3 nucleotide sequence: TGTGCCAGTAGTACTACCCCCTTTAGCGGGGGGGCCCACAATGAGCAGTTCTTC. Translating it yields CASSTTPFSGGAHNEQFF.

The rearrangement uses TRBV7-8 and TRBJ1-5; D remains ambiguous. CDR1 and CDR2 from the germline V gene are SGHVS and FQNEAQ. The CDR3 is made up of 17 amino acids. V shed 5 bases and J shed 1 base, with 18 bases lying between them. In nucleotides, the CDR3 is TGTGCCAGCAGCATATCGGGAAGCCCAGCCAGCAATCAGCCCCAGCATTTT. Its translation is CASSISGSPASNQPQHF.

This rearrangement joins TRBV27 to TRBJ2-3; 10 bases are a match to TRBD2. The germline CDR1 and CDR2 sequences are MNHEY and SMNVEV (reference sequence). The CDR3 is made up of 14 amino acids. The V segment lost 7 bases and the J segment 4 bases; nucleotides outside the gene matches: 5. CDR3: CASKREGRADTQYF. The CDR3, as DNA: TGTGCCAGCAAGCGGGAGGGCCGGGCAGATACGCAGTATTTT.

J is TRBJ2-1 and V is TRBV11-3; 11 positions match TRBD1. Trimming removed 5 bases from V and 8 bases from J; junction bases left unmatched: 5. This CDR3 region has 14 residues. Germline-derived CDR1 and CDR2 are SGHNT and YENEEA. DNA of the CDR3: TGTGCCAGCAGCCGGGACAGGGGGGCCGATGAGCAGTTCTTC. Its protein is CASSRDRGADEQFF.

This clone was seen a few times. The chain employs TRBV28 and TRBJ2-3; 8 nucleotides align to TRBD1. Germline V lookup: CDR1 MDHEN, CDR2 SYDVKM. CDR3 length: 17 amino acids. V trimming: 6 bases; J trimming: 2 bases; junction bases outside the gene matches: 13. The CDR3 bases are TGTGCCAGCAGCCTCACGCCGGGGACAGGTCTCACAGATACGCAGTATTTT. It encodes CASSLTPGTGLTDTQYF.

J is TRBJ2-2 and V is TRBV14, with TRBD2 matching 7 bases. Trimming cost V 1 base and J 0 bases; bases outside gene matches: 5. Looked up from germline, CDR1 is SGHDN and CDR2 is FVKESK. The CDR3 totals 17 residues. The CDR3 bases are TGTGCCAGCAGCCAAGTCGGGGGGAGAGCGAACACCGGGGAGCTGTTTTTT. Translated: CASSQVGGRANTGELFF.

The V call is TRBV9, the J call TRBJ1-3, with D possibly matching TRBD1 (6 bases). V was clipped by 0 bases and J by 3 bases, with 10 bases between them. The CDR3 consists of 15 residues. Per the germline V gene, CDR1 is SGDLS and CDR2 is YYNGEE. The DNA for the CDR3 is TGTGCCAGCAGCGTAGGCAGGGGCATTGGAAACACCATATATTTT. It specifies CASSVGRGIGNTIYF.

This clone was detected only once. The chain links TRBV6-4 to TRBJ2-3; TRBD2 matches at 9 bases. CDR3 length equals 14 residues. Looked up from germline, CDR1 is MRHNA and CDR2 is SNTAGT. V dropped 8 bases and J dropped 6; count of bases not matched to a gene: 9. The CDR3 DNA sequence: TGTGCCAGCTCGCGGGAGGGCAATTCGGATACGCAGTATTTT. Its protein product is CASSREGNSDTQYF.